The 20 T cell receptor beta chains below were found in one sample sequenced in a study of T cell responses to AZD1222 COVID-19 vaccine. Clones were sequenced by immunoSEQ multiplex PCR, and TCRdb holds only the in-frame ones, with some missing. The table has 100,000 to 150,000 clones, 80% to 90% seen once; the top ten hold approximately 4.5%. Sequences were derived from peripheral blood, sampled on day 0 of AZD1222 vaccination. Source of these receptors: an adult in good health.

The rearrangement joins TRBV5-4 to TRBJ2-3; 10 bases are a match to TRBD2. Germline V gene data show CDR1 as SGHNT and CDR2 as YYREEE (reference sequence). Trimming at V came to 2 bases and at J to 8 bases, leaving 8 bases not matched to a gene. The CDR3 contains 15 residues. The CDR3 sequence is CASSFRSGGAVTQYF. The CDR3 nucleotides read TGTGCCAGCAGCTTTCGAAGCGGGGGGGCTGTTACGCAGTATTTT. The variable domain in full, with the rest retrieved from reference TRBV5-4 and TRBJ2-3, is ETGVTQSPTHLIKTRGQQVTLRCSSQSGHNTVSWYQQALGQGPQFIFQYYREEENGRGNFPPRFSGLQFPNYSSELNVNALELDDSALYLCASSFRSGGAVTQYFGPGTRLTVL.

The CDR3 reads CASSLGEWTEDIQYF. CDR3 in DNA: TGTGCCAGCAGCTTAGGGGAATGGACAGAGGACATTCAGTACTTC. The chain recombines TRBV7-2 with TRBJ2-4; possibly TRBD1 for D (6 bases). This CDR3 is built from 15 residues. Trimming stripped 1 base from V and 8 bases from J, with 15 bases between. Germline lookup yields CDR1 SGHTA and CDR2 FQGNSA.

This clone was detected only a few times. The genes are TRBV9 and TRBJ2-3; no clear D. The CDR3 sequence is 12 residues long. Germline V gene data show CDR1 as SGDLS and CDR2 as YYNGEE. V was pared by 0 bases and J by 9 bases, with 8 bases between. The CDR3 region has the DNA TGTGCCAGCAGCGTAGGGGCCGCGACGCAGTATTTT. Translation gives CASSVGAATQYF. The full variable domain, rest sourced from reference TRBV9 and TRBJ2-3, is DSGVTQTPKHLITATGQRVTLRCSPRSGDLSVYWYQQSLDQGLQFLIQYYNGEERAKGNILERFSAQQFPDLHSELNLSSLELGDSALYFCASSVGAATQYFGPGTRLTVL.

The sample holds a few counts of this clone. This rearrangement joins TRBV7-3 to TRBJ2-1; 10 positions agree with TRBD2. CDR1 is SGHTA, CDR2 FQGTGA, per germline. The trim removed 2 bases at V and 1 base at J, leaving 8 bases unmatched. The CDR3 runs 18 residues. The CDR3 DNA is TGTGCCAGCAGCTTAGGAGCGGGAGGGCCGTGGTCCTACAATGAGCAGTTCTTC. The encoded protein is CASSLGAGGPWSYNEQFF.

The genes are TRBV2 and TRBJ1-2; 7 nucleotides agree with TRBD1. This CDR3 comprises 15 residues. Germline V gives CDR1 SNHLY, CDR2 FYNNEI. V shed 4 bases, J shed 2 bases, and the junction held 7 bases outside the gene matches. CDR3 nucleotide sequence: TGTGCCAGCAGTGGAGACCAGGGGGGGAACTATGGCTACACCTTC. As protein: CASSGDQGGNYGYTF.

V and J are TRBV28 and TRBJ1-2; D may be TRBD1 (5 bases). The V gene lost 6 bases and the J gene lost 6 bases, with 20 bases spanning the gap. Per the germline V gene, CDR1 is MDHEN and CDR2 is SYDVKM. This CDR3 has 15 residues. This CDR3 reads CASRIGPVGADGYTF. CDR3 nucleotides: TGTGCCAGCAGGATCGGCCCCGTAGGGGCGGATGGCTACACCTTC.

The CDR3 sequence is CASSFGGGNGETQYF. For the CDR3, the DNA is TGTGCCAGCAGTTTCGGAGGGGGGAACGGAGAGACCCAGTACTTC. The chain employs TRBV28 and TRBJ2-5, with D perhaps being TRBD1 or TRBD2 (6 bases each). Germline CDR1 MDHEN, CDR2 SYDVKM. Deletions cut 3 bases from V and 4 bases from J, with 15 bases between. CDR3 length equals 15 residues.

The chain uses TRBV18 and TRBJ2-1; 15 bases agree with TRBD2. Germline values: CDR1 KGHSH, CDR2 LQKENI. The CDR3 runs to 19 residues. V lost 4 bases, J lost 0 bases, and 7 bases stayed unmatched. CDR3 region: CASSLSPGLAGGSYNEQFF. The CDR3 bases are TGTGCCAGCTCACTTAGTCCGGGACTAGCGGGGGGCTCCTACAATGAGCAGTTCTTC.

This clone has just one count. The genes are TRBV6-2 or TRBV6-3 and TRBJ1-2, with D maybe TRBD1 (6 bases). Per the germline V gene, CDR1 is MNHEY and CDR2 is SVGEGT. This CDR3 comprises 15 residues. V dropped 2 bases and J dropped 4 bases, with 14 bases sitting between them. CDR3 DNA sequence: TGTGCCAGCAGTTACAGTTCGGGGGGCGGCTATGGCTACACCTTC. This encodes CASSYSSGGGYGYTF.

This CDR3 is CSVVDSYNQPQHF. The CDR3 nucleotides read TGCAGCGTTGTGGACAGCTACAATCAGCCCCAGCATTTT. This sequence joins TRBV29-1 and TRBJ1-5; possibly TRBD1 for D (6 bases). The CDR3 has 13 residues. The V and J ends lost 4 bases and 3 bases respectively, with 10 bases between them. CDR1 and CDR2 (germline): SQVTM, ANQGSEA.

The J gene is TRBJ2-7, the V gene TRBV4-2; 8 nucleotides align to TRBD2. Germline CDR1 LGHNA, CDR2 YNFKEQ. V gave up 0 bases and J gave up 5 bases; unmatched junction bases: 9. The CDR3 runs to 16 residues. The CDR3 protein is CASSQESGLAVHEQYF. In DNA, the CDR3 is TGTGCCAGCAGCCAAGAATCCGGACTAGCAGTCCACGAGCAGTACTTC.

The chain employs TRBV20-1 and TRBJ1-2; no definite D call. CDR3 length: 11 amino acids. Trimming pared 3 bases from V and 7 bases from J, leaving 9 bases between. Germline V gene sequence: CDR1 DFQATT, CDR2 SNEGSKA (reference sequence). The CDR3 DNA follows: TGCAGTGCTAGGTTAATCGGTGGCTACACCTTC. Its translation is CSARLIGGYTF.

The CDR3 reads CASSPGLDDYEQYF. The CDR3 coding sequence is TGTGCCAGCAGCCCGGGACTAGATGATTACGAGCAGTACTTC. The chain carries TRBV3-1 (or the pseudogene TRBV3-2) and TRBJ2-7, with TRBD2 matching 8 bases. The CDR3 contains 14 residues. V shed 4 bases, J shed 4 bases, and the junction held 6 bases outside the gene matches. CDR1 is LGHDT, CDR2 YNNKEL, per germline (reference sequence).

The chain is built from TRBV3-1 (or the pseudogene TRBV3-2) and TRBJ2-1, with D uncertain. The V and J ends lost 1 base and 5 bases respectively, with 15 bases between them. The CDR3 loop spans 16 amino acids. Germline CDR1 LGHDT, CDR2 YNNKEL (reference sequence). The CDR3 DNA is TGTGCCAGCAGCCAAGCCCATGCGGTGGGAAACAATGAGCAGTTCTTC. As protein: CASSQAHAVGNNEQFF.

This chain connects TRBV7-2 to TRBJ1-6, with 10 bases lining up with TRBD1. CDR1 SGHTA and CDR2 FQGNSA come from the germline V gene. This CDR3 has 19 amino acids. V lost 5 bases and J lost 6; bases outside the gene matches: 16. For the CDR3, the DNA is TGTGCCAGCAGCGCCCAGGACCGGCCGGGGACAGGGGCTAATTCACCCCTCCACTTT. This encodes CASSAQDRPGTGANSPLHF.

This clone turned up a few times. V and J are TRBV5-1 and TRBJ1-1; a possible D gene is TRBD1 (5 bases). The germline CDR1 and CDR2 sequences are SGHRS and YFSETQ. Trimming cost V 2 bases and J 0 bases, with 11 bases left between them. The CDR3 runs 15 residues. The CDR3 sequence: CASSFSGGVNTEAFF. In DNA, the CDR3 is TGCGCCAGCAGCTTTAGTGGGGGTGTGAACACTGAAGCTTTCTTT.

This rearrangement joins TRBV9 to TRBJ2-5; D possibly corresponds to TRBD2 (6 bases). In germline, CDR1 is SGDLS, CDR2 YYNGEE. Trimming took 0 bases from V and 2 from J, leaving 11 bases between them. The CDR3 has 15 amino acids. Written as DNA, the CDR3 is TGTGCCAGCAGCGTAGCCGGGGGATGGCAAGAGACCCAGTACTTC. Amino acids: CASSVAGGWQETQYF. Full variable domain (rest looked up from reference TRBV9 and TRBJ2-5): DSGVTQTPKHLITATGQRVTLRCSPRSGDLSVYWYQQSLDQGLQFLIQYYNGEERAKGNILERFSAQQFPDLHSELNLSSLELGDSALYFCASSVAGGWQETQYFGPGTRLLVL.

The V call is TRBV29-1, the J call TRBJ1-1; D unresolved. This CDR3 comprises 13 residues. Deletions cut 8 bases from V and 0 bases from J, with 13 bases between. Germline values: CDR1 SQVTM, CDR2 ANQGSEA. The CDR3 DNA reads as TGCAGCCTAATTAGGAGCATGAACACTGAAGCTTTCTTT. Residues: CSLIRSMNTEAFF.

The chain is built from TRBV15 and TRBJ1-1, with D possibly matching TRBD1 (5 bases). This CDR3 has 15 amino acids. V lost 4 bases and J lost 3, with 15 bases in between. Germline V gene sequence: CDR1 LNHNV, CDR2 YYDKDF (reference sequence). The CDR3 sequence: CATSIPWGGDTEAFF. In DNA, the CDR3 is TGTGCCACCAGCATCCCTTGGGGGGGGGACACTGAAGCTTTCTTT.

The chain uses TRBV4-1 and TRBJ2-4, with D perhaps assigned TRBD1 or TRBD2 (5 bases each). With 6 bases removed from V and 0 bases from J, the gap between germline ends came to 15 bases. The CDR3 length is 16 residues. Germline V gives CDR1 MGHRA, CDR2 YSYEKL. The CDR3 DNA reads TGCGCCAGCAGGCTCGGAGAGGGGCTAGCCAAAAACATTCAGTACTTC. It encodes CASRLGEGLAKNIQYF.